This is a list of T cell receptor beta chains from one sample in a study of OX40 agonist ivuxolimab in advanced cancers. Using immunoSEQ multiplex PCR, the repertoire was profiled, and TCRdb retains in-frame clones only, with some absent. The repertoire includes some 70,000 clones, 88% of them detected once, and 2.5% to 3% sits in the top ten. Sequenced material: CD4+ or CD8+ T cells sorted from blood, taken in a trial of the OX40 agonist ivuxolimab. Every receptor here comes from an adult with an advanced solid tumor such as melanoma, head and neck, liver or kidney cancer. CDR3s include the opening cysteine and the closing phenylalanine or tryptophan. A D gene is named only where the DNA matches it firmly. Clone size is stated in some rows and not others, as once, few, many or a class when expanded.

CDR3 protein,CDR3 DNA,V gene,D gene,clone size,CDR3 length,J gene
CASSEGQSNSPLHF,TGTGCCAGCAGCGAGGGACAGAGTAATTCACCCCTCCACTTT,TRBV11-2,TRBD1,few,14,TRBJ1-6
CASSYEQGADTEAFF,TGTGCCAGCAGTTACGAGCAGGGGGCGGACACTGAAGCTTTCTTT,TRBV6-6,TRBD1,.,15,TRBJ1-1
CSEPLRGEPSSYEQYF,TGCAGCGAACCGCTAAGGGGGGAGCCATCCTCCTACGAGCAGTACTTC,TRBV29-1,.,.,16,TRBJ2-7
CASSRDRPYEQYF,TGTGCCAGCAGCCGGGACAGGCCCTACGAGCAGTACTTC,TRBV6-5,TRBD1,few,13,TRBJ2-7
CASRKSATNEKLFF,TGTGCCAGCAGGAAGTCCGCCACTAATGAAAAACTGTTTTTT,TRBV2,.,.,14,TRBJ1-4
CASSLDRSSYTF,TGTGCCAGCAGCTTGGACAGGTCTAGCTACACCTTC,TRBV5-4,.,few,12,TRBJ1-2
CASSQRNLAGGVHEQFF,TGTGCCAGCAGCCAAAGGAATTTGGCTGGGGGGGTACATGAGCAGTTCTTC,TRBV14,TRBD2,.,17,TRBJ2-1
CAWRPQGSGTEAFF,TGTGCCTGGAGGCCCCAGGGGAGCGGTACTGAAGCTTTCTTT,TRBV30,.,.,14,TRBJ1-1
CASSPGQSGDQPQHF,TGTGCCAGCTCACCCGGACAGAGTGGAGATCAGCCCCAGCATTTT,TRBV18,.,.,15,TRBJ1-5
CASSTGQGVGTDTQYF,TGTGCCAGCAGCACGGGACAGGGGGTAGGCACAGATACGCAGTATTTT,TRBV7-3,TRBD1,.,16,TRBJ2-3
CASNPARGWQFF,TGTGCCAGCAACCCGGCCAGGGGTTGGCAGTTCTTC,TRBV28,.,.,12,TRBJ2-1
CASSPLQGAGPTGELFF,TGTGCCAGCAGCCCTCTACAGGGGGCTGGCCCGACCGGGGAGCTGTTTTTT,TRBV7-9,TRBD1,once,17,TRBJ2-2
CASSREPTGDGYTF,TGTGCCAGCTCACGCGAACCAACAGGGGATGGCTACACCTTC,TRBV18,TRBD1,.,14,TRBJ1-2
CASSPQGNTEAFF,TGTGCCAGCAGTCCACAGGGGAACACTGAAGCTTTCTTT,TRBV6-5,.,.,13,TRBJ1-1
CASSPGQSIPYEQYF,TGCGCCAGCAGCCCGGGACAAAGCATTCCCTACGAGCAGTACTTC,TRBV5-1,.,once,15,TRBJ2-7